This is a list of T cell receptor beta chains from one sample in a study of technical replicates of blood from several donors. The assay was immunoSEQ multiplex PCR, and TCRdb's table has in-frame clones only and misses some. Of approximately 73,000 clones detected, just under 95% appear once; the ten largest clones hold roughly 0.26%. The sequenced sample consisted of T cells isolated from PBMCs. The source is a human donor in good health. The conserved cysteine and the conserved F or W are not part of the CDR3 here.

TRBV7-9	TRBJ2-3	ASSSLTSLSTDTQY
TRBV11-2	TRBJ2-6	ASSFDFTGGSGANVLT
TRBV5-1	TRBJ2-7	ASSLATGKSGSSYEQY
TRBV2	TRBJ1-5	ASREQGVRNQPQH
TRBV10-3	TRBJ2-7	AISESTVAAYEQY
TRBV5-1	TRBJ2-5	ASSFKASGETQY
TRBV11-3	TRBJ2-1	ASSETGTPYNEQF
TRBV27	TRBJ2-3	ASSPGQGGQDTQY
TRBV30	TRBJ2-3	AWSSLGGGTDTQY
TRBV11-3	TRBJ1-2	ASSFRGANYGYT
TRBV27	TRBJ1-4	ASSPPTGGGGEKLF
TRBV7-2	TRBJ1-1	ASHYTEAF
TRBV25-1	TRBJ2-3	ASSGGTSSDTQY
TRBV6-1	TRBJ2-7	ASSEAGTLLSYEQY
TRBV5-4	TRBJ2-5	ASSQSKIETQY
TRBV9	TRBJ2-3	ASSGTSGGGPTDTQY
TRBV7-9	TRBJ2-7	ASSFREGDEQY
TRBV19	TRBJ2-5	ASSTGTSGRMGETQY
TRBV28	TRBJ1-2	ASSLPTGDYGYT
TRBV5-1	TRBJ2-7	ASSLEGRTSYEQY
TRBV28	TRBJ1-4	ASSLHRGVGEKLF
TRBV7-9	TRBJ1-1	ASSSGTERYTEAF
TRBV18	TRBJ1-2	ASSLSGTGALNYGYT
TRBV6-5	TRBJ2-5	AAGDTRQETQY
TRBV5-1	TRBJ2-7	ASCRDKPYEQY
TRBV10-1	TRBJ1-2	ASSETGHPYGYT
TRBV4-1	TRBJ2-2	ASSQDYPGQAYRELF
TRBV7-7	TRBJ2-1	ASSPGLAGGSSYNEQF
TRBV11-2	TRBJ2-7	ASSPGTSDEQY
TRBV19	TRBJ2-7	ATSPGDSVTYEQY
TRBV29-1	TRBJ2-1	SVGGGNEQF
TRBV19	TRBJ2-1	ATAGVAGEFNEQF
TRBV2	TRBJ1-2	ATITQSNYGYT
TRBV15	TRBJ2-7	ATSRNKRQVPNEQY
TRBV5-1	TRBJ2-7	ASSLTAGSYEQY
TRBV6-1	TRBJ1-2	ASSPTGDYGYT
TRBV4-1	TRBJ2-7	ASSPDRTYEQY
TRBV15	TRBJ2-5	ATSRSRSEETQY
TRBV15	TRBJ2-3	ATTRSPGVTPTDTQY
TRBV2	TRBJ1-2	ASSEASTGFRGYT
TRBV28	TRBJ1-1	ASSLWTPGTGDEAF
TRBV5-4	TRBJ2-5	ASSPGQGIGETQY
TRBV21-1	TRBJ1-6	ASSKVDEDTNSPLH
TRBV28	TRBJ2-7	ASIPTFGTSGRAGDEQY
TRBV10-3	TRBJ2-7	ANSGSRYEQY